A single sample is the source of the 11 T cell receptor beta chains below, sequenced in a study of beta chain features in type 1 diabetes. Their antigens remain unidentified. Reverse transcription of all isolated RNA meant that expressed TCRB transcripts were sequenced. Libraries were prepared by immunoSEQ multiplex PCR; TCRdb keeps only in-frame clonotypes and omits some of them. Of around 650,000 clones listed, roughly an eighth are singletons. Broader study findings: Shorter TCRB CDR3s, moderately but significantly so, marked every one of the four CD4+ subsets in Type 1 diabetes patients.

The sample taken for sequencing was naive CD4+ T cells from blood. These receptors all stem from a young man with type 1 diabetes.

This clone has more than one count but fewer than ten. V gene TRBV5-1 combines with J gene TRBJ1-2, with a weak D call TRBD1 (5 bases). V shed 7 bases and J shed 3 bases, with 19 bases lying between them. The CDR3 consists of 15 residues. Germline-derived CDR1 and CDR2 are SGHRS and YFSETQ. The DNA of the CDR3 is TGCGCCAGCGGTAGTACCTGGGGACCGGACTATGGCTACACCTTC. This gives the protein CASGSTWGPDYGYTF.

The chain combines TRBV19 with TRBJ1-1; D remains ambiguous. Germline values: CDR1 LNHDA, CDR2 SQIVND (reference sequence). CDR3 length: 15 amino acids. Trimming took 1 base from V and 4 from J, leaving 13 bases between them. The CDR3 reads CASSIGGIRSTEAFF. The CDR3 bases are TGTGCCAGTAGTATAGGAGGGATACGGAGCACTGAAGCTTTCTTT.

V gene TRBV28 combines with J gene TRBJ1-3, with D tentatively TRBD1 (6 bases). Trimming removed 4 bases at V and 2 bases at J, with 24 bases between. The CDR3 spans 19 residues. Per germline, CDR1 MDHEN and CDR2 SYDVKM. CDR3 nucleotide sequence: TGTGCCAGCAGTTCCCCCACGCACGCCGGGACACAGACTGGAAACACCATATATTTT. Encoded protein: CASSSPTHAGTQTGNTIYF.

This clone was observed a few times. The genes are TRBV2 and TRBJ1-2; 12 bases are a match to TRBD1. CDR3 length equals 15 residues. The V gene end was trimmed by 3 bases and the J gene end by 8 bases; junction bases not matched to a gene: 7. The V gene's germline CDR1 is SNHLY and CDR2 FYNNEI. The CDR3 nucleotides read TGTGCCAGCAGTGAGTTAGGGACAGGGGGCGAAGGCTACACCTTC. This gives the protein CASSELGTGGEGYTF. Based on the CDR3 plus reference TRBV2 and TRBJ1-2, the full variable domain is EPEVTQTPSHQVTQMGQEVILRCVPISNHLYFYWYRQILGQKVEFLVSFYNNEISEKSEIFDDQFSVERPDGSNFTLKIRSTKLEDSAMYFCASSELGTGGEGYTFGSGTRLTVV.

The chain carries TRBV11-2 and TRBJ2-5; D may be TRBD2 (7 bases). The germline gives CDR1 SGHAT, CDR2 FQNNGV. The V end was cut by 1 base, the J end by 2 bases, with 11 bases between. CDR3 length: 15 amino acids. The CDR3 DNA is TGTGCCAGCAGCTTAGCGGGGGGCCTTCAAGAGACCCAGTACTTC. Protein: CASSLAGGLQETQYF.

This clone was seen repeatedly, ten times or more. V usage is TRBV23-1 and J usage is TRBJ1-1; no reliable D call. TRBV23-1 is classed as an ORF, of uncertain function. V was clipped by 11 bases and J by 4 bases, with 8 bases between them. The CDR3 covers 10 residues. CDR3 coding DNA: TGCGCCCTCAACGGCACTGAAGCTTTCTTT. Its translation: CALNGTEAFF.

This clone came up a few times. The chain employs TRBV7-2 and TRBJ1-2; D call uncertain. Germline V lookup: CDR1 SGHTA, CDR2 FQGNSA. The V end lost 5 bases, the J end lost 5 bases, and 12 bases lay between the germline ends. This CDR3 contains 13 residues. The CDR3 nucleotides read TGTGCCAGCAGCCCTTCCCTGGGTTATGGCTACACCTTC. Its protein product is CASSPSLGYGYTF.

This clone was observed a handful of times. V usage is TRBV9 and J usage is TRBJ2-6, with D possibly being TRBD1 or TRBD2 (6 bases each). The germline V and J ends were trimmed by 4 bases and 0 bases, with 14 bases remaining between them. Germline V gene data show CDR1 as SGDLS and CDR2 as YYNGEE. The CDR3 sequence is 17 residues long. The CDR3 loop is CASSRGLSHSGANVLTF. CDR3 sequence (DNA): TGTGCCAGCAGCCGGGGGCTCTCCCACTCTGGGGCCAACGTCCTGACTTTC.

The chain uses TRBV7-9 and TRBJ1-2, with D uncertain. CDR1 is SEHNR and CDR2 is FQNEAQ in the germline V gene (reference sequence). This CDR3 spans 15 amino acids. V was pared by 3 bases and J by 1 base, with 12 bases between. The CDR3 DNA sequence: TGTGCCAGCAGCTTCTGGTCAGCGAGTAACTATGGCTACACCTTC. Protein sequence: CASSFWSASNYGYTF.

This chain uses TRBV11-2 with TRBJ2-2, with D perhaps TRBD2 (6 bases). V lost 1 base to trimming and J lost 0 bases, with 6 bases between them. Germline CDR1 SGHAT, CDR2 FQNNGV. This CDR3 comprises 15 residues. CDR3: CASSLAGANTGELFF. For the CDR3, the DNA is TGTGCCAGCAGCTTAGCGGGGGCGAACACCGGGGAGCTGTTTTTT.

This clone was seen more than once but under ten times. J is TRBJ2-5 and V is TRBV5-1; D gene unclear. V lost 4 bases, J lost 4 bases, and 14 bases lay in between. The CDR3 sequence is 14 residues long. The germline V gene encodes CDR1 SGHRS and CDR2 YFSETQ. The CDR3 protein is CASSMTLSGETQYF. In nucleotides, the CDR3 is TGCGCCAGCAGCATGACCTTATCGGGAGAGACCCAGTACTTC.